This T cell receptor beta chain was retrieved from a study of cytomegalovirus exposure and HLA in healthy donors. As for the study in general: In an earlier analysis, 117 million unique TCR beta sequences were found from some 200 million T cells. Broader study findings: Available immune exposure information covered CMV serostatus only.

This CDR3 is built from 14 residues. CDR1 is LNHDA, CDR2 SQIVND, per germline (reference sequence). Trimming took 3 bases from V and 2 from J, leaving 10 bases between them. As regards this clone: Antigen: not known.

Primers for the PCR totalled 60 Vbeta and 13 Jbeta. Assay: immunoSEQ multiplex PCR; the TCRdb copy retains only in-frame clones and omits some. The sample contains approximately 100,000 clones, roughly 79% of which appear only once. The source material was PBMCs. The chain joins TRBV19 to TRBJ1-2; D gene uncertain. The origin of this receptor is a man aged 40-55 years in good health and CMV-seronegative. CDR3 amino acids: CASSIEGGNYGYTF. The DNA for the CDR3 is TGTGCCAGTAGTATCGAGGGAGGGAACTATGGCTACACCTTC. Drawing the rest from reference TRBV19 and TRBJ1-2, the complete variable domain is DGGITQSPKYLFRKEGQNVTLSCEQNLNHDAMYWYRQDPGQGLRLIYYSQIVNDFQKGDIAEGYSVSREKKESFPLTVTSAQKNPTAFYLCASSIEGGNYGYTFGSGTRLTVV.